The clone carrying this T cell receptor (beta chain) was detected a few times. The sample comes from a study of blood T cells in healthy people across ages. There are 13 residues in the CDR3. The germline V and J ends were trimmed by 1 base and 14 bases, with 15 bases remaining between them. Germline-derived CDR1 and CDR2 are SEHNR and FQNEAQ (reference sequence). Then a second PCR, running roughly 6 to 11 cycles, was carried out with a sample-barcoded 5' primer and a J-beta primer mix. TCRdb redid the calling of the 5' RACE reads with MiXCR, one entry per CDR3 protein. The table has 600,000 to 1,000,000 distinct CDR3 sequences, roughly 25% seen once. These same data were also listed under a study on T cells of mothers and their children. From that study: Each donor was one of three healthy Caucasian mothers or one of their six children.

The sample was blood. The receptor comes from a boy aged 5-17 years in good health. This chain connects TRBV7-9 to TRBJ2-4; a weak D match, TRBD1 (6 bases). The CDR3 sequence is CASSLGVDRVEYF. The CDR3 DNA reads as TGTGCCAGCAGCTTAGGAGTGGACAGAGTTGAGTACTTC.